The sequence of this T cell receptor beta chain was determined in a study of CD8+ T cells in alopecia areata. Note on this clone: Its specificity is not known.

CDR1 is SGHRS, CDR2 YFSETQ, per germline. The CDR3 runs 16 residues. Trimming removed 4 bases at V and 1 base at J, with 17 bases between. Sequencing relied on a cDNA template that was reverse transcribed from extracted RNA. TCRdb keeps only in-frame clones here, not all; method: immunoSEQ multiplex PCR. The repertoire holds over 150,000 clones, with 45% to 70% as singletons. Study findings and constraints: Clonality exceeded that of normal scalp in lesional scalp, most notably in alopecia totalis/universalis.

The chain couples TRBV5-1 to TRBJ1-2; D is perhaps TRBD1 (5 bases). This receptor was obtained from a human donor in good health. Material for sequencing was CD8+ T cells sorted from blood. The CDR3 coding sequence is TGCGCCAGCAGCACCCCCGAACAGGAATATAACTATGGCTACACCTTC. It yields the protein CASSTPEQEYNYGYTF.